Reported below is one TCR beta chain. The clone's antigen remains unknown. No per-base quality is available; no much larger clone lies one base away. This entry is derived from a study of blood T cell repertoires in COVID-19 (dated by TCRdb to about 2020). With respect to the entire study: The collaborator samples originated in the United States, Italy and Spain and spanned the acute and convalescent phases of COVID-19. The repertoires were made available in a free public database intended to serve as a resource for research on the immune response to SARS-CoV-2. Where available, HLA class I and class II types were obtained from metadata supplied by the sample provider rather than from assay-based typing. The samples were drawn from the first 160 participants of the ongoing ImmuneRACE study and from some 1,300 subjects provided by 6 global collaborators. The prospective study material was composed of cDNA or gDNA derived from T cells, B-cell-depleted T cells, or PBMCs. A de-identified subject ID, COVID-19 status, age in years and sex were almost always included in the sample metadata. Deeply sampled blood TCRbeta repertoires from subjects exposed to, actively infected with, or recovered from COVID-19 were included in the dataset. Points the paper makes about the study in general: The amount of clinical and demographic metadata varied by source and participant and was provided uncurated.

The collaborating institutions used their own protocols to collect whole blood in K2EDTA tubes. Collaborator samples were shipped for TCRbeta analysis as frozen whole blood, isolated PBMCs, or DNA extracted from either sample type. Reading from cysteine to phenylalanine, the CDR3 counts 13 amino acids. The only DNA kept is the CDR3, 39 bases in frame from the first base. In the germline V gene, CDR1 corresponds to MNHNS and CDR2 to SASEGT. V is reduced by 2 bases and J by 1 base, leaving a spacing of 2 bases between them. TCRbeta CDR3 regions were amplified from genomic DNA by means of the immunoSEQ Assay, a bias-controlled multiplex PCR. Per the authors' processing: Nucleated cell counts per sample were estimated from amplification of reference gene primers within the assay. Sequence reads were collapsed and filtered to measure the absolute abundance of every unique TCRbeta CDR3 rearrangement. For each sample, productive Simpson clonality was calculated as the square root of Simpson's diversity index over productive rearrangements. TCRdb holds this immuneACCESS table with in-frame rearrangements only. Some clones are missing; in checked studies, unresolved V genes explain under half, and the rest has no known cause. V, J and clone size are taken as reported in that table, and D and trimming were inferred from the DNA itself. This sample has hundreds of thousands of clones in its table, and roughly 80% of those were observed once. The leading ten clones occupy 7.5% to 10% of the sample.

The clonotype originates from a man older than 75 with acute or convalescent COVID-19. The sequenced sample was peripheral blood. The chain joins TRBV6-1 to TRBJ2-2; no D gene can be assigned with confidence. Here is the DNA: TGTGCCAGCAGTGAACTGAACACCGGGGAGCTGTTTTTT. Its product reads: CASSELNTGELFF.